These 7 T cell receptor beta chains originate from one sample sequenced in a study of cytomegalovirus exposure and HLA in healthy donors. Vbeta (60) and Jbeta (13) primers were used in the PCR. The assay was immunoSEQ multiplex PCR, and TCRdb's table has in-frame clones only and misses some. Of roughly 130,000 clones listed, about three quarters are singletons. Input material: PBMCs. The receptors were sampled from a human donor in good health.

This clone has only one observation. CDR3 in DNA: TGTGCCAGCAGTTTATCGAGGGAAGAGACCCAGTACTTC. This encodes CASSLSREETQYF. This chain joins TRBV27 and TRBJ2-5; tentative D call: TRBD2 (5 bases). Trimming stripped 0 bases from V and 3 bases from J, with 5 bases between. This CDR3 spans 13 amino acids. CDR1 and CDR2 from the germline V gene are MNHEY and SMNVEV (reference sequence).

This rearrangement joins TRBV7-6 to TRBJ2-7, with D uncertain. The germline gives CDR1 SGHVS, CDR2 FNYEAQ. The CDR3 is 13 amino acids. V lost 1 base and J 2 bases, leaving 6 bases between the germline ends. The DNA for the CDR3 is TGTGCCAGCAGCTTAGACGGTACCTACGAGCAGTACTTC. Translating gives CASSLDGTYEQYF.

The V gene is TRBV7-2, the J gene TRBJ1-2; D is possibly TRBD1 (5 bases). The CDR3 sequence is 14 residues long. The V and J ends lost 5 bases and 4 bases respectively, with 14 bases between them. CDR1 and CDR2 (germline): SGHTA, FQGNSA. The CDR3 coding sequence is TGTGCCAGCAGCGAGCGGGGCAGCTTCTATGGCTACACCTTC. Amino acids: CASSERGSFYGYTF.

This chain links TRBV5-5 with TRBJ2-5, with a tentative D call TRBD1 (6 bases). V lost 1 base, J lost 5 bases, and 9 bases lay in between. Germline V gene lookup returns CDR1 SGHKS and CDR2 YYEKEE (reference sequence). The CDR3 is 13 residues long. CDR3 protein: CASSLQGRETQYF. The CDR3 region has the DNA TGTGCCAGCAGCTTGCAGGGGCGCGAGACCCAGTACTTC.

Regarding this clone: Other DNA sequences in this sample translate to the same CDR3. This chain joins TRBV13 and TRBJ2-3, with a tentative D call TRBD2 (6 bases). V was shortened by 3 bases and J by 1 base, with 8 bases between the two germline ends. CDR3 size: 14 residues. Germline assignment: CDR1 PRHDT and CDR2 FYEKMQ (reference sequence). CDR3 protein: CASSFPGGTDTQYF. The CDR3 coding sequence is TGTGCCAGCAGCTTCCCGGGAGGCACAGATACGCAGTATTTT.

This rearrangement joins TRBV9 to TRBJ2-1, with 7 bases matching TRBD1. The V and J ends lost 4 bases and 6 bases, in that order; junction bases with no gene match: 19. The CDR3 contains 18 residues. CDR1 is SGDLS, CDR2 YYNGEE, per germline. The CDR3 region is CASSPSLPNRGRGNEQFF. The CDR3 DNA sequence: TGTGCCAGCAGCCCTAGCCTTCCTAACAGGGGTAGGGGCAATGAGCAGTTCTTC.

The rearrangement uses TRBV18 and TRBJ1-1; D might be TRBD1 (5 bases). Germline V gene sequence: CDR1 KGHSH, CDR2 LQKENI. V was pared by 6 bases and J by 5 bases, with 16 bases between. The CDR3 has 14 residues. This CDR3 reads CASSPTGVGTEAFF. In nucleotides, the CDR3 is TGTGCCAGCTCCCCCACGGGGGTAGGGACTGAAGCTTTCTTT.